The T cell receptor beta chain under discussion was sequenced for a study of regulatory T cells in long-lasting Graves disease. Documented time point: newly diagnosed GD, antithyroid drugs for less than 3 months. The TCR library was made from RNA that had been extracted from PBMCs in TRIzol. TCR beta libraries were built with iRepertoire HTBI primers and Arm-PCR of CDR3 regions. In the original analysis: The samples included 62 TRBV and 14 TRBJ segments. A single record per CDR3 protein comes from TCRdb applying MiXCR to the multiplex PCR reads. Here the V and J calls rest on TCRdb's processing, not on the authors' analysis. There are some 250,000 distinct CDR3 sequences in the sample; about 20% occur only once, and 12% to 15% lies in the top ten. CDR3 length: 16 amino acids. V gave up 0 bases and J gave up 6 bases, with 18 bases separating them. CDR1 is DFQATT, CDR2 SNEGSKA, per germline (reference sequence).

This clonotype was observed a few times. These data also featured in a second study, about T cells in Graves' hyperthyroidism and ophthalmopathy. That study adds: Those with hyperthyroidism were 18 to 65 years old, newly diagnosed, and ill for under 2 months. Clinical symptoms, serum thyroxine and TRAb, thyroid ultrasound and orbital computed tomography were used for the diagnoses.

The sequencing used peripheral blood mononuclear cells (PBMCs), collected at new diagnosis, from a patient treated with antithyroid drugs. This TCR was recovered from a woman in her twenties or thirties with Graves disease. The chain carries TRBV20-1 and TRBJ2-1; D is unclear. CDR3 protein: CSARETTAHTVNEQFF. In nucleotides, the CDR3 is TGCAGTGCTAGAGAGACAACAGCACACACTGTCAATGAGCAGTTCTTC.